The clone carrying this TCR beta chain was seen more than once but under ten times. This CDR3 has 16 amino acids. Germline CDR1 LNHNV, CDR2 YYDKDF (reference sequence). Trimming took 1 base from V and 0 from J; bases not matched to a gene: 5. The sample originates from a study of blood T cell repertoires in COVID-19. TCRdb keeps only in-frame clones here, not all; method: immunoSEQ multiplex PCR. This sample has 200,000 to 300,000 clones, with roughly 80% found just once. The chain couples TRBV15 to TRBJ2-7; 8 bases align to TRBD2. The sample taken for sequencing was peripheral blood. The source is a young woman with acute or convalescent COVID-19. The DNA for the CDR3 is TGTGCCACCAGCAGAGGACCGGGAGGGAGCTCCTACGAGCAGTACTTC. This codes for CATSRGPGGSSYEQYF.